The next 15 T cell receptor beta chains were all read from a single sample in a study of shared clonotypes between healthy human individuals. The data were produced by immunoSEQ multiplex PCR, yet TCRdb's version contains in-frame clones alone and is incomplete. The table lists about 2.1 million clones, 90% to 95% of them singletons. Selected positively for CCR7 and CD45RO-negative, naive CD8 cells excluded terminally differentiated effector memory CD45RA+ cells. The specimen sequenced was naive CD8+ T cells from PBMCs. The receptors here all came from a man younger than 30 in good health. Some clones in this sample may be carry-over from other donors' samples.

V usage is TRBV29-1 and J usage is TRBJ1-2; D gene uncertain. Trimming took 7 bases from V and 1 from J, leaving 7 bases between them. CDR3 size: 11 residues. Germline V gives CDR1 SQVTM, CDR2 ANQGSEA. CDR3 sequence reads: CSGAFNYGYTF. CDR3 in DNA: TGCAGCGGGGCCTTTAACTATGGCTACACCTTC.

The chain has TRBV19 and TRBJ1-5; D ambiguous. Germline V gene lookup returns CDR1 LNHDA and CDR2 SQIVND (reference sequence). The CDR3 extends over 13 amino acids. Trimming pared 7 bases from V and 2 bases from J, leaving 9 bases between. The CDR3 region has the DNA TGTGCCAGTACTGATGCTCGCAATCAGCCCCAGCATTTT. It specifies CASTDARNQPQHF.

The chain has TRBV9 and TRBJ2-7; no reliable D call. The CDR3 length is 14 residues. The V and J ends lost 3 bases and 3 bases respectively, with 13 bases between them. In germline, CDR1 is SGDLS, CDR2 YYNGEE. The CDR3 DNA reads TGTGCCAGCAGCGCTGATGGACGGTACTACGAGCAGTACTTC. Translating gives CASSADGRYYEQYF.

A word on this clone: The same CDR3 arises from other DNA sequences in this sample as well. This rearrangement joins TRBV11-2 to TRBJ2-7; TRBD2 matches 13 bases. The CDR3 extends over 16 amino acids. Germline loops: CDR1 SGHAT, CDR2 FQNNGV. Trimming took 5 bases from V and 1 from J; bases not matched to a gene: 5. The CDR3 DNA reads as TGTGCCAGCAGCCTACTAGCGGGAGGGCCGTCCTACGAGCAGTACTTC. It is translated as CASSLLAGGPSYEQYF.

Worth noting for this clone: Its ends do not fully match the called genes, so a read error is possible. The chain uses TRBV4-3 and TRBJ1-5; D is undetermined. The CDR3 has 13 amino acids. Germline V gives CDR1 LGHNA, CDR2 YSLEER. The chain's CDR3 is CASSEEHNQPQHF. CDR3 DNA: TGCGCCAGCAGCGAAGAGCACAATCAGCCCCAGCATTTT.

This clone was observed a few times. This chain links TRBV7-9 with TRBJ2-2; 7 bases map to TRBD2. From germline, CDR1 is SEHNR and CDR2 FQNEAQ (reference sequence). The V segment lost 5 bases and the J segment 0 bases; nucleotides outside the gene matches: 6. The CDR3 loop spans 16 amino acids. The DNA for the CDR3 is TGTGCCAGCAGCCCGAAGGCGGGGGCGAACACCGGGGAGCTGTTTTTT. Its translation: CASSPKAGANTGELFF. Filled out from reference TRBV7-9 and TRBJ2-2, the complete variable domain reads DTGVSQNPRHKITKRGQNVTFRCDPISEHNRLYWYRQTLGQGPEFLTYFQNEAQLEKSRLLSDRFSAERPKGSFSTLEIQRTEQGDSAMYLCASSPKAGANTGELFFGEGSRLTVL.

The V gene is TRBV14, the J gene TRBJ1-1, with no clear D. Trimming stripped 3 bases from V and 1 base from J, with 21 bases between. This CDR3 spans 18 amino acids. Germline V gene sequence: CDR1 SGHDN, CDR2 FVKESK. CDR3 sequence (DNA): TGTGCCAGCAGCCACGGGCGGGCCTTCGGATACGGGAACACTGAAGCTTTCTTT. It is translated as CASSHGRAFGYGNTEAFF.

The J gene is TRBJ2-5, the V gene TRBV2, with TRBD1 as a possible D gene (6 bases). The CDR3 has 13 residues. Trimming pared 5 bases from V and 4 bases from J, leaving 11 bases between. Germline V gene sequence: CDR1 SNHLY, CDR2 FYNNEI. CDR3 sequence reads: CASSLTGRETQYF. CDR3 bases: TGTGCCAGCAGTCTTACAGGGAGAGAGACCCAGTACTTC.

The J gene is TRBJ1-1, the V gene TRBV28; D not certain. V shed 5 bases and J shed 1 base, with 11 bases lying between them. The CDR3 extends over 14 amino acids. Germline loops: CDR1 MDHEN, CDR2 SYDVKM. CDR3 region: CASSLNWGNTEAFF. Here the CDR3 DNA reads TGTGCCAGCAGTCTCAATTGGGGGAACACTGAAGCTTTCTTT.

This chain joins TRBV15 and TRBJ2-1, with 13 bases aligning to TRBD2. The germline gives CDR1 LNHNV, CDR2 YYDKDF (reference sequence). The CDR3 has 16 amino acids. The trim removed 5 bases at V and 8 bases at J, leaving 9 bases unmatched. CDR3: CATSARLAGGGDEQFF. CDR3 DNA sequence: TGTGCCACCAGCGCCCGACTAGCGGGAGGCGGGGATGAGCAGTTCTTC.

This sequence joins TRBV19 and TRBJ1-5; no reliable D call. Per germline, CDR1 LNHDA and CDR2 SQIVND (reference sequence). V lost 5 bases to trimming and J lost 4 bases, with 6 bases between them. This CDR3 spans 12 amino acids. The CDR3 DNA reads as TGTGCCAGTAGTTGGGGAAATCAGCCCCAGCATTTT. Translated, it gives CASSWGNQPQHF.

Notes on this clone: Other nucleotide sequences from this sample produce the same CDR3. This chain links TRBV4-2 with TRBJ2-3, with TRBD2 matching over 11 bases. V was pared by 0 bases and J by 4 bases, with 6 bases of the junction left unmatched. The CDR3 runs 17 residues. Germline CDR1 LGHNA, CDR2 YNFKEQ. CDR3 loop: CASSQDLLAGEADTQYF. CDR3 DNA: TGTGCCAGCAGCCAAGACCTACTAGCGGGAGAGGCAGATACGCAGTATTTT.

The genes are TRBV7-3 and TRBJ2-7; 7 bases map to TRBD1. This CDR3 spans 15 amino acids. Germline assignment: CDR1 SGHTA and CDR2 FQGTGA. V gave up 1 base and J gave up 5 bases; unmatched junction bases: 8. The CDR3 region is CASSLRGTDLNEQYF. The CDR3, as DNA: TGTGCCAGCAGCTTAAGGGGGACAGACCTCAACGAGCAGTACTTC.

On this clone itself: The same CDR3 arises from other DNA sequences in this sample as well. This rearrangement joins TRBV5-4 to TRBJ2-7; D not certain. CDR3 size: 12 residues. CDR1 is SGHNT, CDR2 YYREEE, per germline (reference sequence). Trimming took 0 bases from V and 3 from J, leaving 4 bases between them. In nucleotides, the CDR3 is TGTGCCAGCAGCTTGGTAGGCTACGAGCAGTACTTC. Protein: CASSLVGYEQYF.

This clone was counted a single time. Other DNA sequences in the sample encode the same CDR3. This chain uses TRBV5-6 with TRBJ2-7, with D perhaps TRBD1 or TRBD2 (5 bases each). This CDR3 is 12 amino acids long. Germline V lookup: CDR1 SGHDT, CDR2 YYEEEE. Trimming removed 0 bases from V and 6 bases from J, with 7 bases in between. The CDR3 sequence: CASSLGGSEQYF. The CDR3 DNA is TGTGCCAGCAGCTTGGGGGGGAGCGAGCAGTACTTC.